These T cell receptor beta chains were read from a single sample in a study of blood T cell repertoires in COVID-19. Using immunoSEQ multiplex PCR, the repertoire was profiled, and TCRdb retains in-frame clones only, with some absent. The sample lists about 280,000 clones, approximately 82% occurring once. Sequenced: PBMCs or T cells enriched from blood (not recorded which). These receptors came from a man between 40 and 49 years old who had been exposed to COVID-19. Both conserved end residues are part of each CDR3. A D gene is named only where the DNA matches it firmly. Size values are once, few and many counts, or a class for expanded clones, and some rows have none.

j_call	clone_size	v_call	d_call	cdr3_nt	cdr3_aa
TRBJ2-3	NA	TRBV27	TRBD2	TGTGCCAGCAGTTTACTTCGGACTAGCGGGAGACCGTTCTCAGATACGCAGTATTTT	CASSLLRTSGRPFSDTQYF
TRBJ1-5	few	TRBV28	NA	TGTGCCAGCAGGATAGGGGATCAGCCCCAGCATTTT	CASRIGDQPQHF
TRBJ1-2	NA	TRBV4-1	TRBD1	TGCGCCAGCAGCCAAGGGACAGGGGTTTACTATGGCTACACCTTC	CASSQGTGVYYGYTF
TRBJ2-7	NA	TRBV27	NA	TGTGCCAGCAGTTCGATAGGGGGATACGAGCAGTACTTC	CASSSIGGYEQYF
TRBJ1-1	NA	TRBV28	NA	TGTGCCAGCATTACAGGGATAAACACTGAAGCTTTCTTT	CASITGINTEAFF
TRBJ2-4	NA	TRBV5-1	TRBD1	TGCGCCAGGGACAGGGGACGGCTGAGGGGGGTGAACATTCAGTACTTC	CARDRGRLRGVNIQYF
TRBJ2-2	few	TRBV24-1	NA	TGTGCCACCGGAGAGGCTACCGGGGAGCTGTTTTTT	CATGEATGELFF
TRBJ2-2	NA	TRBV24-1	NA	TGTGCCACCAGTATTGTCATGAACACCGGGGAGCTGTTTTTT	CATSIVMNTGELFF
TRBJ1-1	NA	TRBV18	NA	TGTGCCAGCTCACCGGGACATATGAACACTGAAGCTTTCTTT	CASSPGHMNTEAFF
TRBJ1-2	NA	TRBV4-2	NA	TGTGCCAGCAGCCAAGGACCCCCGAGGGCGGATGGCTACACCTTC	CASSQGPPRADGYTF
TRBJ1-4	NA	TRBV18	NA	TGTGCCAGCTCACCCCGGACTGCAACTAATGAAAAACTGTTTTTT	CASSPRTATNEKLFF
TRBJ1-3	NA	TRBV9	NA	TGTGCCAGCAGCCTGGACACAGCTGGAAACACCATATATTTT	CASSLDTAGNTIYF
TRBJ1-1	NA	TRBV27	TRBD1	TGTGCCACCCGATATCACAGGGGCACTGAAGCTTTCTTT	CATRYHRGTEAFF
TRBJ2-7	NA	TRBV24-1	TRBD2	TGTGCCACCAGTGGAAATGATGCGGGAGAACACGAGCAGTACTTC	CATSGNDAGEHEQYF
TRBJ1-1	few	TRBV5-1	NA	TGCGCCAGCAGCTTGGTTCAGTTCACTGAAGCTTTCTTT	CASSLVQFTEAFF
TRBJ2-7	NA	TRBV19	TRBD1	TGTGCCAGTAGTAGGGGGACAGGGCGCTACGAGCAGTACTTC	CASSRGTGRYEQYF